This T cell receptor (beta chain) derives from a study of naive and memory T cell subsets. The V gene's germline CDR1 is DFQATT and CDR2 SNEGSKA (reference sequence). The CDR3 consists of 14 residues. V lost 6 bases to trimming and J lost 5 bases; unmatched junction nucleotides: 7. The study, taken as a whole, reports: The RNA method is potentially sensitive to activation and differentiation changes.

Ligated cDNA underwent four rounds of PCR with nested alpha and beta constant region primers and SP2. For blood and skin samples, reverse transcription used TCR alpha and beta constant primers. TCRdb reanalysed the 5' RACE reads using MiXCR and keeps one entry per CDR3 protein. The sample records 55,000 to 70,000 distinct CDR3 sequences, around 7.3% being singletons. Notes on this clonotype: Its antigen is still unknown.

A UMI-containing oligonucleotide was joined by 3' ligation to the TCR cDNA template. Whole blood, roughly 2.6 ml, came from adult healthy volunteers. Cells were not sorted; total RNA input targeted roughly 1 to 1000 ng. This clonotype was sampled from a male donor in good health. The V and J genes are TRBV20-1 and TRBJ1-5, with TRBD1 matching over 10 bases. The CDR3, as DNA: TGCAGTGCCTCTCCCGGGACAGGGGATCAGCCCCAGCATTTT. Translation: CSASPGTGDQPQHF.